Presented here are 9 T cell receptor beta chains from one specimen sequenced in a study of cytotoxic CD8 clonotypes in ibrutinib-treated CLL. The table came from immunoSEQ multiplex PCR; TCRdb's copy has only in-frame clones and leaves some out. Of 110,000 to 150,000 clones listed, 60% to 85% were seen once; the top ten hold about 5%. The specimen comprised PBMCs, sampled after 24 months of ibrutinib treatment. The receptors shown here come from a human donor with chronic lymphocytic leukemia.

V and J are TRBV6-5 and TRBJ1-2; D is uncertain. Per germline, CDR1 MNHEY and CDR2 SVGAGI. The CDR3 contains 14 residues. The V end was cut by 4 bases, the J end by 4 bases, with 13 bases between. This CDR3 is CASSSPWSPYGYTF. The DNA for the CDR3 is TGTGCCAGCAGTTCCCCGTGGAGCCCCTATGGCTACACCTTC.

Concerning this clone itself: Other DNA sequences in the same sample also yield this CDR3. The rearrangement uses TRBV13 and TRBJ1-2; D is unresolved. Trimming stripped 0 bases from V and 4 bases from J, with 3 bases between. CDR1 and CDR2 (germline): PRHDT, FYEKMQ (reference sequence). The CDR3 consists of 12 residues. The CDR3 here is CASSLGSYGYTF. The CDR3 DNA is TGTGCCAGCAGCTTAGGCAGCTATGGCTACACCTTC.

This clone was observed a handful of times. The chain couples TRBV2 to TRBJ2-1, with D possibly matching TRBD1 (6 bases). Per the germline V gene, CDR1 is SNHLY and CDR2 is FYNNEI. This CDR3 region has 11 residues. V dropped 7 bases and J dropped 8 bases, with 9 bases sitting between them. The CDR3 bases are TGTGCCAGCACAACAGGGTATGAGCAGTTCTTC. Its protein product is CASTTGYEQFF.

The CDR3 nucleotides read TGTGCCAGCAGCTTTAGGGGACAGGGGGGTGGCTACACCTTC. Its protein is CASSFRGQGGGYTF. The rearrangement links TRBV7-2 to TRBJ1-2; 11 nucleotides agree with TRBD1. In germline, CDR1 is SGHTA, CDR2 FQGNSA. This CDR3 spans 14 amino acids. V lost 3 bases to trimming and J lost 7 bases; unmatched junction nucleotides: 4. Full variable domain (rest looked up from reference TRBV7-2 and TRBJ1-2): GAGVSQSPSNKVTEKGKDVELRCDPISGHTALYWYRQSLGQGLEFLIYFQGNSAPDKSGLPSDRFSAERTGGSVSTLTIQRTQQEDSAVYLCASSFRGQGGGYTFGSGTRLTVV.

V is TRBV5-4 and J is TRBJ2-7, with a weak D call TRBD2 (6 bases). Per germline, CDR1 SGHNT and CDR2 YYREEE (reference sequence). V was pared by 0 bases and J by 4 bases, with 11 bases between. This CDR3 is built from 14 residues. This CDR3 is CASSLGRGGYEQYF. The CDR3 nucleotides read TGTGCCAGCAGCTTGGGGCGGGGCGGTTACGAGCAGTACTTC.

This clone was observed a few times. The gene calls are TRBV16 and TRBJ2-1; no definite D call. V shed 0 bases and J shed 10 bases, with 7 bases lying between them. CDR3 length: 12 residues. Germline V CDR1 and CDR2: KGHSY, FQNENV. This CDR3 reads CASSQSVGEQFF. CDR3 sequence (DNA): TGTGCCAGCAGCCAATCGGTGGGGGAGCAGTTCTTC.

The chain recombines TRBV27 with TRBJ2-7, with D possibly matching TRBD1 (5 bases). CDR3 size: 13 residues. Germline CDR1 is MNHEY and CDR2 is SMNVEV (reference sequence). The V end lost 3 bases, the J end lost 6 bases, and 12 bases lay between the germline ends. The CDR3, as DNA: TGTGCCAGCAGTTTCGCAGGGCGGCCCGAGCAGTACTTC. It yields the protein CASSFAGRPEQYF.

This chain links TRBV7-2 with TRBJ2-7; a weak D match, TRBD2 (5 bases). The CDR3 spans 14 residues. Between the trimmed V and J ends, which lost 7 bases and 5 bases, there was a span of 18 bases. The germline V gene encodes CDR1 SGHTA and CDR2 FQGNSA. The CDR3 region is CASKRGALYDEQYF. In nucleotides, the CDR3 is TGTGCCAGCAAACGGGGTGCTCTATACGACGAGCAGTACTTC.

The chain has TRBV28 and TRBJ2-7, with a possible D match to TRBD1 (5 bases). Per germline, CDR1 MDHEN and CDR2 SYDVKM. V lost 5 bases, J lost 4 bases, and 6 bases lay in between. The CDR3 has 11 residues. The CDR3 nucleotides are TGTGCCAGCAGTCCAGGGTACGAGCAGTACTTC. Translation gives CASSPGYEQYF.